Below are 25 T cell receptor beta chains sequenced from a single sample in a study of blood T cell repertoires in COVID-19 (TCRdb year 2020). The library was built by means of the immunoSEQ multiplex PCR assay. TCRdb took over this immuneACCESS table, retaining in-frame rearrangements with V and J assigned. Such tables are incomplete; in checked studies, under half of the missing clones stem from an unresolved V gene, and the remainder is unexplained. The sample yields 170,000 or so clones; 75% to 90% were counted once. The ten largest clones represent under 8% of the sample. Sequenced: PBMCs or T cells enriched from blood (not recorded which). The receptors originated from a man aged 40-55 years who had recovered from COVID-19.

The chain combines TRBV19 with TRBJ2-3; 7 nucleotides agree with TRBD2. V was pared by 5 bases and J by 4 bases, with 9 bases of the junction left unmatched. This CDR3 has 15 residues. CDR1 LNHDA and CDR2 SQIVND come from the germline V gene (reference sequence). As DNA, the CDR3 is TGTGCCAGTAGTTCGGGGGGAGCAGGGTCAGATACGCAGTATTTT. The encoded protein is CASSSGGAGSDTQYF.

This chain links TRBV28 with TRBJ2-1, with D perhaps matching TRBD1 (6 bases). Germline V gene lookup returns CDR1 MDHEN and CDR2 SYDVKM. V was shortened by 6 bases and J by 10 bases, with 19 bases between the two germline ends. The CDR3 spans 14 residues. DNA of the CDR3: TGTGCCAGCAGAAAGACCATTAAAACAGGGGAGCAGTTCTTC. It specifies CASRKTIKTGEQFF.

The CDR3 nucleotides read TGTGCCAGTAGTTTTAGCGGGAGGGAAGGGACCCAGTACTTC. Translated, it gives CASSFSGREGTQYF. The rearrangement links TRBV19 to TRBJ2-5, with TRBD2 identical over 11 bases. J lost 7 bases, V lost 5 bases, and 6 bases had no gene match. CDR1 and CDR2 (germline): LNHDA, SQIVND (reference sequence). The CDR3 has 14 amino acids.

V and J are TRBV4-1 and TRBJ2-7; tentative D call: TRBD1 (5 bases). There are 11 residues in the CDR3. Germline V gene lookup returns CDR1 MGHRA and CDR2 YSYEKL. V lost 0 bases to trimming and J lost 9 bases, with 6 bases between them. The CDR3 loop reads CASSQDRAQYF. DNA for the CDR3: TGCGCCAGCAGCCAAGACAGGGCGCAGTACTTC.

This chain joins TRBV6-1 and TRBJ2-3; possible D gene TRBD1, 5 bases. The CDR3 covers 14 residues. Trimming shortened V by 0 bases and J by 3 bases, and 7 bases separated the two germline ends. Germline assignment: CDR1 MNHNS and CDR2 SASEGT. The CDR3 nucleotides are TGTGCCAGCAGTGAAGCGCAGGGAACAGATACGCAGTATTTT. Residues: CASSEAQGTDTQYF.

To note about this clone: Within the sample, other DNA sequences also encode this same CDR3. The rearrangement joins TRBV5-1 to TRBJ2-1; 8 positions agree with TRBD1. Trimming cost V 4 bases and J 7 bases; bases outside gene matches: 7. Germline lookup yields CDR1 SGHRS and CDR2 YFSETQ. The CDR3 covers 14 residues. The CDR3 nucleotides read TGCGCCAGCAGCCCTGGACAGGGTTCAAATGAGCAGTTCTTC. Amino acid sequence: CASSPGQGSNEQFF.

The gene calls are TRBV5-1 and TRBJ2-7; D is undetermined. The germline V gene encodes CDR1 SGHRS and CDR2 YFSETQ. This CDR3 is 13 amino acids long. The V and J ends lost 4 bases and 2 bases respectively, with 10 bases between them. DNA for the CDR3: TGCGCCAGCAGCCGGAGACCCACCTACGAGCAGTACTTC. Its translation is CASSRRPTYEQYF.

J is TRBJ2-7 and V is TRBV11-3, with a tentative D call TRBD1 (5 bases). This CDR3 contains 13 residues. V shed 0 bases and J shed 7 bases, with 10 bases lying between them. CDR1 is SGHNT and CDR2 is YENEEA in the germline V gene. CDR3 protein: CASSLDPPGEQYF. The CDR3 DNA reads as TGTGCCAGCAGCTTAGATCCCCCAGGGGAGCAGTACTTC. The complete variable domain, with remaining parts taken from reference TRBV11-3 and TRBJ2-7, reads EAGVVQSPRYKIIEKKQPVAFWCNPISGHNTLYWYLQNLGQGPELLIRYENEEAVDDSQLPKDRFSAERLKGVDSTLKIQPAELGDSAVYLCASSLDPPGEQYFGPGTRLTVT.

This chain's CDR3 is CASSLDSTGNSPLHF. CDR3 bases: TGCGCCAGCAGCTTAGACAGTACCGGTAATTCACCCCTCCACTTT. The gene calls are TRBV5-1 and TRBJ1-6; D may be TRBD1 (5 bases). CDR1 SGHRS and CDR2 YFSETQ come from the germline V gene. Between the trimmed V and J ends, which lost 2 bases and 6 bases, there was a span of 12 bases. The CDR3 is made up of 15 amino acids.

The chain uses TRBV18 and TRBJ1-3; D gene uncertain. Germline V lookup: CDR1 KGHSH, CDR2 LQKENI. The V end lost 4 bases, the J end lost 0 bases, and 10 bases lay between the germline ends. The CDR3 runs 15 residues. The CDR3 region is CASSQLGLSGNTIYF. CDR3 sequence (DNA): TGTGCCAGCTCACAACTAGGGCTCTCTGGAAACACCATATATTTT.

About this clone: This same CDR3 is encoded by further DNA sequences in the sample. CDR3 loop: CASSELAGGYNEQFF. In nucleotides, the CDR3 is TGTGCCAGCAGTGAACTAGCGGGGGGTTACAATGAGCAGTTCTTC. The chain joins TRBV6-1 to TRBJ2-1; TRBD2 matches 11 bases. The CDR3 totals 15 residues. Per the germline V gene, CDR1 is MNHNS and CDR2 is SASEGT. J was trimmed by 4 bases and V by 2 bases; bases with no gene match: 1.

The V call is TRBV28, the J call TRBJ1-5; D gene uncertain. CDR3 length: 16 residues. V lost 5 bases to trimming and J lost 5 bases, with 19 bases between them. CDR1 is MDHEN, CDR2 SYDVKM, per germline. The CDR3 sequence: CASSVPSAGTDQPQHF. The CDR3 region has the DNA TGTGCCAGCAGTGTACCCTCGGCGGGTACCGATCAGCCCCAGCATTTT.

CDR3 sequence: CASGGDYGYTF. CDR3 DNA: TGTGCTAGTGGGGGGGACTATGGCTACACCTTC. The chain couples TRBV5-4 to TRBJ1-2, with D possibly matching TRBD1 (5 bases). The CDR3 covers 11 residues. Germline-derived CDR1 and CDR2 are SGHNT and YYREEE (reference sequence).

This clone was observed a single time. This chain joins TRBV11-3 and TRBJ2-2, with a weak D call TRBD1 (6 bases). Germline V gene lookup returns CDR1 SGHNT and CDR2 YENEEA. CDR3 length: 14 amino acids. V lost 5 bases to trimming and J lost 7 bases, with 14 bases between them. CDR3 nucleotide sequence: TGTGCCAGCAGCCTCAGGGGAACGGGCGGGGAGCTGTTTTTT. It specifies CASSLRGTGGELFF.

The CDR3: CASQAGTADTQYF. DNA for the CDR3: TGTGCCAGCCAAGCCGGGACAGCAGATACGCAGTATTTT. This rearrangement joins TRBV6-5 to TRBJ2-3; TRBD1 aligns across 7 bases. Trimming at V came to 8 bases and at J to 4 bases, leaving 6 bases not matched to a gene. Per the germline V gene, CDR1 is MNHEY and CDR2 is SVGAGI. The CDR3 is 13 residues long.

The V gene is TRBV28, the J gene TRBJ2-7, with D possibly being TRBD2 (5 bases). V gave up 6 bases and J gave up 0 bases, with 6 bases separating them. The CDR3 has 12 amino acids. The germline V gene encodes CDR1 MDHEN and CDR2 SYDVKM. The DNA of the CDR3 is TGTGCCAGCAGGGGGAGCTCCTACGAGCAGTACTTC. Translating gives CASRGSSYEQYF.

Points on this clone: The sample has other DNA sequences that encode this CDR3 too. V usage is TRBV28 and J usage is TRBJ1-5; D ambiguous. The V gene lost 1 base and the J gene lost 0 bases, with 4 bases spanning the gap. CDR1 and CDR2 (germline): MDHEN, SYDVKM. The length of the CDR3 is 14 residues. The chain's CDR3 is CASSLSGSNQPQHF. The DNA of the CDR3 is TGTGCCAGCAGTTTATCCGGTAGCAATCAGCCCCAGCATTTT.

The rearrangement joins TRBV10-3 to TRBJ2-3; perhaps TRBD2 as D (6 bases). Germline CDR1 ENHRY, CDR2 SYGVKD. The V end was cut by 10 bases, the J end by 0 bases, with 11 bases between. The CDR3 runs to 13 residues. The CDR3 region is CATRDFSTDTQYF. CDR3 sequence (DNA): TGTGCCACCCGGGACTTTAGCACAGATACGCAGTATTTT.

This chain connects TRBV3-1 (or the pseudogene TRBV3-2) to TRBJ1-5; 8 nucleotides align to TRBD1. This CDR3 has 17 residues. In germline, CDR1 is LGHDT, CDR2 YNNKEL (reference sequence). V lost 3 bases and J lost 4; bases outside the gene matches: 11. This CDR3 reads CASSHYTGTGLNQPQHF. The CDR3 nucleotides are TGTGCCAGCAGCCATTACACCGGGACAGGATTAAATCAGCCCCAGCATTTT.

The V and J genes are TRBV27 and TRBJ2-2; D unresolved. The V end lost 6 bases, the J end lost 5 bases, and 7 bases lay between the germline ends. The CDR3 sequence is 12 residues long. In germline, CDR1 is MNHEY, CDR2 SMNVEV (reference sequence). CDR3 DNA: TGTGCCAGCAGCGCCAGTACCGGGGAGCTGTTTTTT. It is translated as CASSASTGELFF.

V is TRBV15 and J is TRBJ1-6, with D uncertain. Trimming removed 1 base at V and 0 bases at J, with 10 bases between. The germline gives CDR1 LNHNV, CDR2 YYDKDF (reference sequence). There are 17 residues in the CDR3. CDR3 nucleotides: TGTGCCACCAGCAGAGTTCGGGGTAGCTCCTATAATTCACCCCTCCACTTT. It yields the protein CATSRVRGSSYNSPLHF.

This chain connects TRBV7-9 to TRBJ2-2, with D perhaps matching TRBD1 (7 bases). Germline loops: CDR1 SEHNR, CDR2 FQNEAQ (reference sequence). This CDR3 spans 14 amino acids. V was pared by 5 bases and J by 5 bases, with 12 bases between. The CDR3 DNA follows: TGTGCCAGCAGCGCACAGGGGAGGACCGGGGAGCTGTTTTTT. Its protein is CASSAQGRTGELFF.

The chain is built from TRBV29-1 and TRBJ2-1; 12 positions match TRBD2. Losses at the gene ends were 4 bases for V and 9 bases for J; bases not matched to a gene: 4. Germline V gene sequence: CDR1 SQVTM, CDR2 ANQGSEA. The CDR3 runs 13 residues. The CDR3 region has the DNA TGCAGCGTTGGACTAGCGGGAGAGGGTGAGCAGTTCTTC. It yields the protein CSVGLAGEGEQFF.

This clone was detected only a few times. The chain employs TRBV6-4 and TRBJ2-5, with 10 positions matching TRBD2. The CDR3 is made up of 15 amino acids. The V gene's germline CDR1 is MRHNA and CDR2 SNTAGT. V shed 4 bases and J 2 bases; nucleotides not matched to a gene: 4. CDR3 DNA sequence: TGTGCCAGCAGTGTGGAAGCGGGGGGGCAAGAGACCCAGTACTTC. Its protein is CASSVEAGGQETQYF.

This clone was detected only once. The chain is built from TRBV13 and TRBJ2-5; possibly TRBD1 for D (5 bases). Germline V gene sequence: CDR1 PRHDT, CDR2 FYEKMQ (reference sequence). The CDR3 consists of 13 residues. Trimming pared 1 base from V and 3 bases from J, leaving 6 bases between. The CDR3 here is CASSLVGEETQYF. The CDR3 coding sequence is TGTGCCAGCAGCTTAGTAGGGGAAGAGACCCAGTACTTC.